This T cell receptor beta chain came from a study of graft-versus-host responses after intestinal transplantation. Across the whole study: Induction using anti-thymocyte globulin, followed by tacrolimus and steroids for approximately 3 years, was given to all recipients. Study observations and caveats: Early post-transplant HvG declines tracked with peak circulating GvH clone levels. Researchers found GvH clones in recipient marrow, and some showed up first in ileum or blood.

This CDR3 has 15 residues. CDR1 is SGHRS, CDR2 YFSETQ, per germline. V lost 0 bases to trimming and J lost 7 bases, with 15 bases between them. Graft-derived tissue was subjected to processing to liberate intraepithelial and lamina propria lymphocytes. This clone appeared a few times. Its antigen remains unknown. Produced via immunoSEQ multiplex PCR; TCRdb's table is partial and in-frame only. The sample holds almost 15,000 clones, under 70% seen once. This sequence was found in a human patient who received an intestinal transplant, so some T cells may come from the graft donor. The chain recombines TRBV5-1 with TRBJ2-3, with D possibly matching TRBD2 (6 bases). The sequencing here drew on ileum tissue, taken approximately 690 days after intestinal transplantation. The CDR3 sequence: CASSLGLTSLHTQYF. The DNA for the CDR3 is TGCGCCAGCAGCTTGGGCCTGACTAGTTTGCATACGCAGTATTTT.